This TCR beta chain was documented in a study of T-cell memory formation after mild COVID-19. Using its own MiXCR run on the 5' RACE reads, TCRdb lists one record per CDR3 protein. The table includes about 49,000 distinct CDR3 sequences, 25% to 35% detected once. Trimming took 7 bases from V and 8 from J, leaving 15 bases between them. This CDR3 spans 13 amino acids. Germline CDR1 and CDR2: SEHNR and FQNEAQ (reference sequence). The V call is TRBV7-9, the J call TRBJ2-1; tentative D call: TRBD1 (6 bases). What was sequenced was PBMCs or a T cell subset sorted from them (not recorded which). This TCR was sampled from a man aged 18 to 35 who had mild COVID-19 (a few samples of this study predate the infection). Cell type and time point are not known. The CDR3 reads CASMTGPVDEQFF. CDR3 DNA: TGTGCCAGCATGACAGGTCCGGTTGATGAGCAGTTCTTC.